These 10 T cell receptor beta chains were all obtained from the same sample, sequenced in a study of cytomegalovirus exposure and HLA in healthy donors. This PCR relied on a set of 60 Vbeta primers and 13 Jbeta primers. Clones were sequenced by immunoSEQ multiplex PCR, and TCRdb holds only the in-frame ones, with some missing. The top ten clones hold about 4.9% of a sample with roughly 170,000 clones, less than 85% of them seen once. Sequencing was carried out using PBMCs. All receptors come from a man aged 18-30 years in good health and CMV-seronegative.

DNA of the CDR3: TGTGCCAGCTCATTCAAACAGGCCCCTAACTATGGCTACACCTTC. Translating it yields CASSFKQAPNYGYTF. The V gene is TRBV18, the J gene TRBJ1-2; D might be TRBD1 (5 bases). Looked up from germline, CDR1 is KGHSH and CDR2 is LQKENI. The CDR3 consists of 15 residues. The V gene lost 5 bases and the J gene lost 0 bases, with 13 bases spanning the gap.

This sequence joins TRBV27 and TRBJ2-2, with TRBD1 as a possible D gene (5 bases). Germline V gives CDR1 MNHEY, CDR2 SMNVEV (reference sequence). The CDR3 consists of 14 residues. The V end was cut by 0 bases, the J end by 7 bases, with 9 bases between. CDR3 DNA sequence: TGTGCCAGCAGTTTATCCCAGGGTGGCGGGGAGCTGTTTTTT. Residues: CASSLSQGGGELFF.

The chain joins TRBV5-1 to TRBJ2-3; the match to TRBD2 covers 7 bases. The CDR3 loop spans 15 amino acids. V dropped 1 base and J dropped 5; count of bases not matched to a gene: 7. Germline values: CDR1 SGHRS, CDR2 YFSETQ. This CDR3 reads CASSLSAGRGDTQYF. In nucleotides, the CDR3 is TGCGCCAGCAGCTTGTCAGCGGGGAGGGGAGATACGCAGTATTTT.

The chain links TRBV7-5 to TRBJ2-6; the tabulated D call, TRBD1, remains unverified against the DNA. TRBV7-5 is assigned pseudogene status. This CDR3 has 19 residues. This chain's CDR3 is CARSLSRDRGLWGANVLTF. In DNA form, the CDR3 reads TGTGCCAGAAGCTTATCCCGGGACAGGGGGCTATGGGGGGCCAACGTCCTGACTTTC.

The chain combines TRBV7-3 with TRBJ2-5; 14 nucleotides line up with TRBD2. V trimming: 5 bases; J trimming: 3 bases; junction bases outside the gene matches: 5. Germline CDR1 SGHTA, CDR2 FQGTGA. The CDR3 consists of 16 residues. The DNA of the CDR3 is TGTGCCAGCAGCCGAGGACTAGCGGGGGGTGAAGAGACCCAGTACTTC. The encoded protein is CASSRGLAGGEETQYF.

The chain employs TRBV27 and TRBJ2-2, with D possibly being TRBD2 (5 bases). The CDR3 loop spans 16 amino acids. Germline-derived CDR1 and CDR2 are MNHEY and SMNVEV (reference sequence). Trimming cost V 5 bases and J 4 bases, with 17 bases left between them. The CDR3 protein is CASSPRERAGTGELFF. The CDR3 DNA is TGTGCCAGCAGTCCCCGGGAAAGGGCGGGCACCGGGGAGCTGTTTTTT.

The J gene is TRBJ1-1, the V gene TRBV4-3, with D maybe TRBD1 (5 bases). V lost 2 bases and J lost 4, with 11 bases in between. The CDR3 covers 14 residues. CDR1 is LGHNA, CDR2 YSLEER, per germline. The chain's CDR3 is CASSQQGTGTEAFF. The CDR3 nucleotides read TGCGCCAGCAGCCAACAGGGAACGGGCACTGAAGCTTTCTTT.

The chain uses TRBV6-5 and TRBJ2-1, with D maybe TRBD1 (6 bases). The CDR3 is 12 amino acids. Germline assignment: CDR1 MNHEY and CDR2 SVGAGI. Between the trimmed V and J ends, which lost 2 bases and 8 bases, there was a span of 7 bases. This chain's CDR3 is CASSYGGYEQFF. CDR3 nucleotide sequence: TGTGCCAGCAGTTACGGGGGCTATGAGCAGTTCTTC.

The chain is built from TRBV19 and TRBJ2-7; maybe TRBD2 (6 bases). Germline-derived CDR1 and CDR2 are LNHDA and SQIVND (reference sequence). With 5 bases removed from V and 6 bases from J, the gap between germline ends came to 20 bases. This CDR3 is 15 amino acids long. In DNA, the CDR3 is TGTGCCAGTAGTCCACGCGGGCAGGGAGGTTTCGAGCAGTACTTC. Translation: CASSPRGQGGFEQYF.

The chain joins TRBV7-2 to TRBJ2-1; 12 nucleotides align to TRBD2. This CDR3 is built from 18 residues. Germline CDR1 is SGHTA and CDR2 is FQGNSA. V was clipped by 5 bases and J by 1 base; unmatched bases: 9. The chain's CDR3 is CASSDGLAGWTSYNEQFF. The CDR3 DNA reads TGTGCCAGCAGCGACGGACTAGCGGGATGGACTTCCTACAATGAGCAGTTCTTC.